Below are 9 T cell receptor beta chains sequenced from a single sample in a study of blood T cell repertoires in COVID-19 (dated by TCRdb to the early 2020s). Libraries were made using the immunoSEQ multiplex PCR assay. TCRdb's version of the immuneACCESS table is confined to in-frame rearrangements and falls short of the full clone set. An unresolved V gene accounts for under half of the shortfall where checked; the remainder is of unknown origin. This sample lists roughly 190,000 clones; 85% to 90% were detected once. The ten largest clones take up more than 6.5% of the sample. Sequencing was performed on peripheral blood. The receptors were sampled from a woman aged 80 or older in a cohort sampled during active or convalescent COVID-19.

The J gene is TRBJ1-6, the V gene TRBV5-5, with D unresolved. Trimming shortened V by 1 base and J by 5 bases, and 7 bases separated the two germline ends. CDR3 length: 14 amino acids. CDR1 SGHKS and CDR2 YYEKEE come from the germline V gene (reference sequence). The CDR3 here is CASSLLTDNSPLHF. The CDR3 bases are TGTGCCAGCAGCTTGCTTACAGATAATTCACCCCTCCACTTT.

This chain uses TRBV5-1 with TRBJ1-2; 11 bases align to TRBD1. CDR1 SGHRS and CDR2 YFSETQ come from the germline V gene. The CDR3 runs to 15 residues. J gave up 5 bases and V 4 bases, and 7 bases lay outside the gene matches. The CDR3 sequence is CASSLGQGAWYGYTF. The CDR3 DNA reads TGCGCCAGCAGCCTCGGACAGGGGGCTTGGTATGGCTACACCTTC.

The chain combines TRBV7-2 with TRBJ2-1; TRBD2 might be the D (6 bases). The CDR3 extends over 15 amino acids. V shed 1 base and J shed 8 bases, with 15 bases lying between them. Germline V gene lookup returns CDR1 SGHTA and CDR2 FQGNSA. The CDR3 is CASSLVQRVGYEQFF. CDR3 bases: TGTGCCAGCAGCTTAGTTCAGCGGGTTGGGTATGAGCAGTTCTTC. The whole variable domain, remainder taken from reference TRBV7-2 and TRBJ2-1, is GAGVSQSPSNKVTEKGKDVELRCDPISGHTALYWYRQSLGQGLEFLIYFQGNSAPDKSGLPSDRFSAERTGGSVSTLTIQRTQQEDSAVYLCASSLVQRVGYEQFFGPGTRLTVL.

The CDR3 DNA is TGTGCCAGCATCTCCTTCCGCGGGAACACTGAAGCTTTCTTT. This codes for CASISFRGNTEAFF. The chain employs TRBV28 and TRBJ1-1; the D is unclear. In germline, CDR1 is MDHEN, CDR2 SYDVKM. The CDR3 consists of 14 residues. Trimming pared 7 bases from V and 1 base from J, leaving 13 bases between.

The chain has TRBV10-3 and TRBJ1-1; D ambiguous. The CDR3 runs 11 residues. V was trimmed by 5 bases and J by 1 base, leaving 2 bases between them. Germline CDR1 reads ENHRY; CDR2 reads SYGVKD. The CDR3 DNA follows: TGTGCCATCAGTCAGAACACTGAAGCTTTCTTT. Translated: CAISQNTEAFF.

The chain has TRBV9 and TRBJ1-5; 7 bases match TRBD1. The CDR3 runs 13 residues. CDR1 and CDR2 (germline): SGDLS, YYNGEE. V lost 2 bases, J lost 4 bases, and 0 bases stayed unmatched. The CDR3 DNA reads as TGTGCCAGCAGCGTGGACAGGAATCAGCCCCAGCATTTT. This codes for CASSVDRNQPQHF.

V usage is TRBV10-3 and J usage is TRBJ2-7; 8 bases align to TRBD1. The germline CDR1 and CDR2 sequences are ENHRY and SYGVKD. The CDR3 spans 12 residues. Unmatched junction bases numbered 7, after V lost 11 bases and J lost 4 bases. CDR3 bases: TGTGCCGTCGGGGGACAGGATTACGAGCAGTACTTC. It yields the protein CAVGGQDYEQYF.

V gene TRBV6-1 combines with J gene TRBJ2-3; 12 bases line up with TRBD2. The CDR3 covers 18 residues. Per germline, CDR1 MNHNS and CDR2 SASEGT. The V gene end was trimmed by 4 bases and the J gene end by 0 bases; junction bases not matched to a gene: 8. The chain's CDR3 is CASSGKGTSGLSTDTQYF. For the CDR3, the DNA is TGTGCCAGCAGTGGGAAAGGGACTAGCGGGTTAAGCACAGATACGCAGTATTTT.

The rearrangement uses TRBV27 and TRBJ2-3, with a tentative D call TRBD2 (6 bases). The CDR3 is 15 residues long. V gave up 3 bases and J gave up 2 bases, with 12 bases separating them. Germline CDR1 is MNHEY and CDR2 is SMNVEV (reference sequence). CDR3 region: CASSFHGGVTDTQYF. The CDR3 DNA sequence: TGTGCCAGCAGTTTCCATGGCGGGGTCACAGATACGCAGTATTTT.